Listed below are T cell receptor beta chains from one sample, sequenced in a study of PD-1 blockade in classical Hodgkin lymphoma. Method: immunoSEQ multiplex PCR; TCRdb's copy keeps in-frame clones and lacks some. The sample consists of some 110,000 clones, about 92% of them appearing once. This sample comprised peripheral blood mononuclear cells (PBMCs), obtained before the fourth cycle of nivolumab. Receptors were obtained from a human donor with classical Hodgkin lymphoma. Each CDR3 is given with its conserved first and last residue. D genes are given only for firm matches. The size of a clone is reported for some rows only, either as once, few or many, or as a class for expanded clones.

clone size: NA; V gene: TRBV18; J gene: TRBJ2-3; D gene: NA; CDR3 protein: CASSEDARHTDTQYF; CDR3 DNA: TGTGCCAGCTCAGAAGACGCACGGCATACAGATACGCAGTATTTT
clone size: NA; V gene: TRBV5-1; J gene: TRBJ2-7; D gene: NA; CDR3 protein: CASSLVREYEQYF; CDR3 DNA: TGCGCCAGCAGCTTGGTTAGGGAATACGAGCAGTACTTC
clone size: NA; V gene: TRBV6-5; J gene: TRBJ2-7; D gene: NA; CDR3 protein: CASRTGPVLYEQYF; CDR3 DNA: TGTGCCAGCAGAACGGGGCCCGTTTTGTACGAGCAGTACTTC
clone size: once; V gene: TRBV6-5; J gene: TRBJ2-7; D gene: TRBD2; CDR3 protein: CASARTSRSSSRF; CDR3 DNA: TGTGCCAGCGCCCGGACTAGCCGAAGCTCGTCACGCTTC
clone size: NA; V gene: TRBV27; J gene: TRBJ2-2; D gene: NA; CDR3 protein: CASSSELTGELFF; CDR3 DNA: TGTGCCAGCAGTTCTGAACTCACCGGGGAGCTGTTTTTT
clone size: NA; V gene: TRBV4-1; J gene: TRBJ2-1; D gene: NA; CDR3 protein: CASSQGGLVSYNEQFF; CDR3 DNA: TGCGCCAGCAGCCAAGGGGGACTCGTCTCCTACAATGAGCAGTTCTTC
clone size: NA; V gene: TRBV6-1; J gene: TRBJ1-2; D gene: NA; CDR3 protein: CASSEATETYGYTF; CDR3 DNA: TGTGCCAGCAGTGAAGCGACAGAAACCTATGGCTACACCTTC
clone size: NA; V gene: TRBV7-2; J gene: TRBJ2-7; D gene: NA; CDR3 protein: CASSEGGSRYEQYF; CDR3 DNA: TGTGCCAGCAGCGAGGGGGGGAGCAGGTACGAGCAGTACTTC
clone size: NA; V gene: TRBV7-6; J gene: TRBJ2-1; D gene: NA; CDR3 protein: CASSLDPNMNEQFF; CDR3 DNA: TGTGCCAGCAGCTTAGACCCCAACATGAATGAGCAGTTCTTC
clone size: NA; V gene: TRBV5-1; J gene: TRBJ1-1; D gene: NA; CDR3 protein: CASSLNAGRNTEAFF; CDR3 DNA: TGCGCCAGCAGCTTGAACGCGGGGAGGAACACTGAAGCTTTCTTT
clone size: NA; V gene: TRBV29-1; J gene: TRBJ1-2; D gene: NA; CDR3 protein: CSVAPGGELYGYTF; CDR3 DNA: TGCAGCGTTGCCCCCGGAGGCGAACTCTATGGCTACACCTTC
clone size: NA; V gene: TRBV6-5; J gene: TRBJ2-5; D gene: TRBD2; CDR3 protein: CASRSLAGYQETQYF; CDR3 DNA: TGTGCCAGCAGATCACTAGCGGGGTACCAAGAGACCCAGTACTTC
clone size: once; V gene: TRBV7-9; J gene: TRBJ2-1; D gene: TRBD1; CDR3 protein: CASSYRDRGRYEQFF; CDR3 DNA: TGTGCCAGCAGCTACCGGGACAGGGGTAGGTATGAGCAGTTCTTC
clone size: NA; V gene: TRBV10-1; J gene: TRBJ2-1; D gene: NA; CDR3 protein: CASSDNPLAGVREQFF; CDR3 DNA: TGCGCCAGCAGTGATAATCCACTAGCCGGAGTTCGAGAGCAGTTCTTC
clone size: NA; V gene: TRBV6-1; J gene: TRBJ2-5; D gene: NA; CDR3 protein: CAGSGAPEETQYF; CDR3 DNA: TGTGCCGGCAGCGGAGCGCCTGAAGAGACCCAGTACTTC
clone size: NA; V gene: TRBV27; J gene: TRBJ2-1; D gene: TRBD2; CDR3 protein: CASGRTSVNEQFF; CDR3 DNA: TGTGCCAGCGGAAGGACTAGCGTCAATGAGCAGTTCTTC
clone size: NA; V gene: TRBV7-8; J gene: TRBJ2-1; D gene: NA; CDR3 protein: CASSFGGSYNEQFF; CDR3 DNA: TGTGCCAGCAGCTTCGGGGGATCCTACAATGAGCAGTTCTTC
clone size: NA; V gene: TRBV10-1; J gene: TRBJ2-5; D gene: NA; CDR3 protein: CASSETTTQETQYF; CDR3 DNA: TGCGCCAGCAGTGAAACGACCACCCAAGAGACCCAGTACTTC
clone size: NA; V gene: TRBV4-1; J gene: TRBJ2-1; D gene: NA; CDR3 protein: CASSQAGLLSSYNEQFF; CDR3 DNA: TGCGCCAGCAGCCAGGCGGGACTTTTGAGCTCCTACAATGAGCAGTTCTTC
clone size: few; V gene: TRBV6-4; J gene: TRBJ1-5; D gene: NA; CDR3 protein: CANPTSTSNQPQHF; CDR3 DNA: TGTGCCAACCCGACCTCTACCAGCAATCAGCCCCAGCATTTT
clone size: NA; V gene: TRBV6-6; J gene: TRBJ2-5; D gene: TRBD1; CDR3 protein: CASSGGTGKRETQYF; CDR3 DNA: TGTGCCAGCAGCGGGGGGACAGGGAAAAGAGAGACCCAGTACTTC
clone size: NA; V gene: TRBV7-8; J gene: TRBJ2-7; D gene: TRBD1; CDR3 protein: CASSQAGQGALEQYF; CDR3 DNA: TGTGCCAGCAGCCAAGCGGGACAGGGGGCCCTCGAGCAGTACTTC